Following are 7 T cell receptor beta chains from one sample sequenced in a study of T cells in Graves' hyperthyroidism and ophthalmopathy. It was RNA transcripts that yielded the amplified TCR beta CDR3 regions. With the HTBI primer set, the TCR CDR3 went through a first round of RT-PCR. MiXCR, applied by TCRdb to the multiplex PCR reads, yields one record per CDR3 protein. Among approximately 700,000 distinct CDR3 sequences listed, 45% were seen once. The sample was peripheral blood or thyroid tissue (not recorded which). The receptors originated from an adult man with Graves' disease, either hyperthyroidism or ophthalmopathy (not recorded which).

This clonotype turned up a few times. This chain joins TRBV20-1 and TRBJ2-7; TRBD2 aligns across 8 bases. Losses at the gene ends were 0 bases for V and 0 bases for J; bases not matched to a gene: 7. The germline gives CDR1 DFQATT, CDR2 SNEGSKA (reference sequence). The CDR3 extends over 16 amino acids. CDR3 coding DNA: TGCAGTGCTAGAGATCTACTAGCGGTAAGCTCCTACGAGCAGTACTTC. It specifies CSARDLLAVSSYEQYF.

The chain carries TRBV5-5 and TRBJ1-1; a possible D gene is TRBD1 (6 bases). The germline V gene encodes CDR1 SGHKS and CDR2 YYEKEE (reference sequence). This CDR3 region has 15 residues. Trimming left V 2 bases short and J 1 base short, with 12 bases between. CDR3 residues: CASSLQGGWNTEAFF. The CDR3, as DNA: TGTGCCAGCAGCTTACAAGGGGGGTGGAACACTGAAGCTTTCTTT.

The genes are TRBV27 and TRBJ1-5; 11 bases align to TRBD1. This CDR3 has 15 residues. V trimming: 11 bases; J trimming: 0 bases; junction bases outside the gene matches: 6. The germline CDR1 and CDR2 sequences are MNHEY and SMNVEV (reference sequence). This CDR3 reads CACGQGAYSNQPQHF. The CDR3 DNA follows: TGTGCCTGCGGACAGGGGGCTTATAGCAATCAGCCCCAGCATTTT.

This clonotype was picked up a small number of times. The chain carries TRBV9 and TRBJ2-5; D is ambiguous. V gave up 4 bases and J gave up 7 bases, with 11 bases separating them. The CDR3 has 12 residues. CDR1 and CDR2 from the germline V gene are SGDLS and YYNGEE. CDR3 nucleotide sequence: TGTGCCAGCAGCCGCCGGTCTAGGACCCAGTACTTC. It encodes CASSRRSRTQYF.

V gene TRBV6-1 combines with J gene TRBJ1-4; TRBD1 aligns across 9 bases. Germline-derived CDR1 and CDR2 are MNHNS and SASEGT. The junction had 5 bases not matched to a gene; V was cut back by 7 bases and J by 5 bases. The CDR3 contains 14 residues. DNA for the CDR3: TGTGCCAGCAATCCGACAGGGGGGAATGAAAAACTGTTTTTT. Translation gives CASNPTGGNEKLFF.

This clonotype was counted once. The V call is TRBV10-3, the J call TRBJ1-5, with D possibly matching TRBD1 (5 bases). CDR3 length equals 16 residues. V was clipped by 6 bases and J by 3 bases, with 18 bases between them. The germline V gene encodes CDR1 ENHRY and CDR2 SYGVKD. The CDR3: CAIRKVGLMINQPQHF. DNA for the CDR3: TGTGCCATCAGGAAGGTGGGGCTCATGATCAATCAGCCCCAGCATTTT.

This clonotype has ten or more counts. The chain uses TRBV4-1 and TRBJ1-1, with 10 bases aligning to TRBD1. Per the germline V gene, CDR1 is MGHRA and CDR2 is YSYEKL. After removal of 6 bases from V and 1 base from J, the junction contained 8 bases not matched to a gene. The CDR3 loop spans 16 amino acids. The CDR3 spells CASRMTGGGRNTEAFF. CDR3 bases: TGCGCCAGCAGGATGACAGGGGGCGGAAGGAACACTGAAGCTTTCTTT.